The 8 T cell receptor beta chains listed next were all sequenced from one sample in a study of breast tumors, draining lymph nodes, adjacent tissues. Via MiXCR, TCRdb re-called the multiplex PCR reads, giving one row per CDR3 protein. The sample carries around 250,000 distinct CDR3 sequences, less than 40% recorded once. The lymph nodes were axillary draining lymph nodes from breast cancer patients. Sample: axillary lymph node tissue. The receptors derive from a female donor with breast cancer. Some clones in this sample may be carry-over from other donors' samples.

This clonotype occurred many times. The V and J genes are TRBV12-5 and TRBJ2-2; D is undetermined. Germline loops: CDR1 LGHNT, CDR2 FRNRAP. The CDR3 runs 14 residues. The V and J ends lost 1 base and 4 bases respectively, with 7 bases between them. CDR3 nucleotide sequence: TGTGCTAGTGGTTTGGGAGTCACCACCGGGGAGCTGTTTTTT. Amino acid sequence: CASGLGVTTGELFF.

With regard to this clonotype: A clone one base away is much larger, so this may be a read error. The rearrangement joins TRBV6-5 to TRBJ1-5; 7 nucleotides match TRBD1. The CDR3 contains 14 residues. Germline loops: CDR1 MNHEY, CDR2 SVGAGI. V was pared by 7 bases and J by 5 bases, with 8 bases of the junction left unmatched. The CDR3 region is CASKLRTGYQPQHF. The CDR3 DNA reads TGTGCCAGCAAGCTTAGGACAGGATATCAGCCCCAGCATTTT.

The chain is built from TRBV7-2 and TRBJ2-6, with a weak D call TRBD1 (6 bases). Trimming removed 5 bases at V and 2 bases at J, with 16 bases between. The germline V gene has CDR1 SGHTA and CDR2 FQGNSA. This CDR3 is 17 amino acids long. The CDR3 here is CASSLEGNRAGANVLTF. The CDR3 DNA reads TGTGCCAGCAGCCTAGAGGGAAACAGGGCTGGGGCCAACGTCCTGACTTTC.

This clonotype was detected many times. The chain is built from TRBV7-3 and TRBJ2-2; the D is unclear. This CDR3 is 14 amino acids long. Germline V gene lookup returns CDR1 SGHTA and CDR2 FQGTGA. Trimming removed 1 base at V and 6 bases at J, with 9 bases between. The CDR3 nucleotides are TGTGCCAGCAGCTTAATAGGAGCGCCCGGGGAGCTGTTTTTT. Amino acids: CASSLIGAPGELFF.

In this sample, this clonotype turned up many times. The chain recombines TRBV11-3 with TRBJ2-3; D might be TRBD2 (6 bases). Germline CDR1 and CDR2: SGHNT and YENEEA. The CDR3 runs to 14 residues. Trimming took off 3 bases at V and 0 bases at J, with 7 bases between the two ends. The DNA of the CDR3 is TGTGCCAGCAGCTTGAGCGGGAGCACAGATACGCAGTATTTT. This translates into CASSLSGSTDTQYF.

This clonotype was recorded once. This chain connects TRBV25-1 to TRBJ2-2; D is possibly TRBD1 or TRBD2 (5 bases each). Germline V gene sequence: CDR1 MGHDK, CDR2 SYGVNS. V lost 4 bases and J 4 bases, leaving 13 bases between the germline ends. The length of the CDR3 is 15 residues. The CDR3 is CASSALRGATGELFF. The CDR3, as DNA: TGTGCCAGCAGTGCCCTCCGAGGGGCCACCGGGGAGCTGTTTTTT.

This clonotype was seen at least ten times. The chain couples TRBV20-1 to TRBJ2-7, with D unresolved. Germline assignment: CDR1 DFQATT and CDR2 SNEGSKA (reference sequence). The CDR3 runs 12 residues. Between the trimmed V and J ends, which lost 1 base and 6 bases, there was a span of 10 bases. This CDR3 is CSARANSGEQYF. The CDR3, as DNA: TGCAGTGCTAGAGCGAACAGTGGCGAGCAGTACTTC.

This chain links TRBV14 with TRBJ2-7; a weak D match, TRBD2 (6 bases). The V gene's germline CDR1 is SGHDN and CDR2 FVKESK. CDR3 length equals 13 residues. Trimming removed 8 bases from V and 7 bases from J, with 18 bases in between. CDR3 bases: TGTGCCAGCGGAGTCCGCCCCGGGACTGAGCAGTACTTC. Protein: CASGVRPGTEQYF. Looking up the rest from reference TRBV14 and TRBJ2-7 gives the full variable domain: EAGVTQFPSHSVIEKGQTVTLRCDPISGHDNLYWYRRVMGKEIKFLLHFVKESKQDESGMPNNRFLAERTGGTYSTLKVQPAELEDSGVYFCASGVRPGTEQYFGPGTRLTVT.